The 17 T cell receptor beta chains reported below all come from one sample, sequenced in a study of OX40 agonist ivuxolimab in advanced cancers. Preparation of the library involved the immunoSEQ multiplex PCR assay. TCRdb re-hosts the immuneACCESS table, in-frame sequences only. Its copies lack some clones; in the studies checked, an unresolved V gene accounts for under half of them, and the cause for the rest is not known. The sample yields 65,000 to 95,000 clones; roughly 88% were counted once. The ten largest clones represent about 4% of the sample. Sample: CD4+ or CD8+ T cells sorted from blood, taken in a trial of the OX40 agonist ivuxolimab. All receptors come from an adult with an advanced solid tumor such as melanoma, head and neck, liver or kidney cancer.

As for this clone: One end of the junction fails to match germline, which may point to a read error. This rearrangement joins TRBV19 to TRBJ2-7; 9 bases match TRBD2. From germline, CDR1 is LNHDA and CDR2 SQIVND (reference sequence). The CDR3 is 13 residues long. The CDR3 spells CASSSGSSYEQYF. DNA of the CDR3: TGTGCCAGCAGTAGCGGGAGCTCCTACGAGCAGTACTTC.

J is TRBJ2-7 and V is TRBV4-1; D is unclear. This CDR3 is built from 16 residues. Trimming shortened V by 4 bases and J by 3 bases, and 19 bases separated the two germline ends. CDR1 is MGHRA and CDR2 is YSYEKL in the germline V gene. The chain's CDR3 is CASSPHLQVAFYEQYF. DNA of the CDR3: TGCGCCAGCAGCCCTCACCTGCAGGTGGCATTCTACGAGCAGTACTTC.

The V and J genes are TRBV5-4 and TRBJ2-7, with D possibly being TRBD1 (5 bases). Trimming took off 3 bases at V and 0 bases at J, with 7 bases between the two ends. The CDR3 covers 13 residues. Germline CDR1 reads SGHNT; CDR2 reads YYREEE (reference sequence). This CDR3 reads CASSWGVSYEQYF. CDR3 DNA: TGTGCCAGCAGCTGGGGCGTCTCCTACGAGCAGTACTTC.

This sequence joins TRBV5-1 and TRBJ2-1; D is possibly TRBD2 (6 bases). V lost 5 bases and J 0 bases, leaving 15 bases between the germline ends. CDR3 length equals 16 residues. CDR1 and CDR2 from the germline V gene are SGHRS and YFSETQ. The DNA for the CDR3 is TGCGCCAGCAGTAAGGAGGGTGGGGCCTCCTACAATGAGCAGTTCTTC. The encoded protein is CASSKEGGASYNEQFF. Complete variable domain (other parts from reference TRBV5-1 and TRBJ2-1): KAGVTQTPRYLIKTRGQQVTLSCSPISGHRSVSWYQQTPGQGLQFLFEYFSETQRNKGNFPGRFSGRQFSNSRSEMNVSTLELGDSALYLCASSKEGGASYNEQFFGPGTRLTVL.

This chain links TRBV11-2 with TRBJ2-7, with TRBD1 matching over 8 bases. Per the germline V gene, CDR1 is SGHAT and CDR2 is FQNNGV. This CDR3 comprises 14 residues. V trimming: 1 base; J trimming: 3 bases; junction bases outside the gene matches: 2. In nucleotides, the CDR3 is TGTGCCAGCAGCTTAGGGGACAGGAGCTACGAGCAGTACTTC. This encodes CASSLGDRSYEQYF.

This sequence joins TRBV9 and TRBJ2-7; TRBD2 aligns across 12 bases. Germline values: CDR1 SGDLS, CDR2 YYNGEE. This CDR3 is built from 17 residues. V shed 3 bases, J shed 4 bases, and the junction held 11 bases outside the gene matches. CDR3 bases: TGTGCCAGCAGCGAGGGGCTAGCGGGAGGGCCAGGGTACGAGCAGTACTTC. As protein: CASSEGLAGGPGYEQYF.

The V gene is TRBV6-6, the J gene TRBJ1-2, with a possible D match to TRBD1 (5 bases). This CDR3 comprises 14 residues. V was shortened by 8 bases and J by 8 bases, with 21 bases between the two germline ends. CDR1 is MNHNY, CDR2 SVGAGI, per germline (reference sequence). The CDR3 is CASWRAAGPPGYTF. CDR3 coding DNA: TGTGCCAGCTGGAGAGCAGCGGGGCCTCCGGGCTACACCTTC.

The genes are TRBV6-6 and TRBJ2-1; 8 nucleotides line up with TRBD2. Per the germline V gene, CDR1 is MNHNY and CDR2 is SVGAGI (reference sequence). The CDR3 consists of 16 residues. The V segment lost 11 bases and the J segment 4 bases; nucleotides outside the gene matches: 16. In DNA form, the CDR3 reads TGTGCCGGAGGACCAGGTACCCGGGAGGGATACAATGAGCAGTTCTTC. Protein: CAGGPGTREGYNEQFF.

The chain recombines TRBV6-5 with TRBJ1-1; 10 nucleotides match TRBD1. Trimming removed 5 bases from V and 5 bases from J; junction bases left unmatched: 5. The CDR3 has 14 amino acids. The germline gives CDR1 MNHEY, CDR2 SVGAGI. Written as DNA, the CDR3 is TGTGCCAGCAGTGCGGACAGGGGGAGGACTGAAGCTTTCTTT. It encodes CASSADRGRTEAFF.

The genes are TRBV28 and TRBJ1-1, with unresolved D. Per the germline V gene, CDR1 is MDHEN and CDR2 is SYDVKM. The V gene lost 6 bases and the J gene lost 4 bases, with 9 bases spanning the gap. This CDR3 is 12 amino acids long. CDR3 amino acids: CASSGRGTEAFF. CDR3 in DNA: TGTGCCAGCAGCGGTAGAGGCACTGAAGCTTTCTTT.

CDR3 sequence (DNA): TGTGCCAGCAGCTTATTGGGACAGGGTGGAGAAAAACTGTTTTTT. Its translation is CASSLLGQGGEKLFF. The chain combines TRBV7-9 with TRBJ1-4; 9 nucleotides line up with TRBD1. After removal of 2 bases from V and 8 bases from J, the junction contained 6 bases not matched to a gene. The V gene's germline CDR1 is SEHNR and CDR2 FQNEAQ (reference sequence). CDR3 length equals 15 residues.

The chain combines TRBV5-1 with TRBJ2-7; 7 nucleotides agree with TRBD2. Germline-derived CDR1 and CDR2 are SGHRS and YFSETQ. With 0 bases clipped from V and 7 bases from J, the junction kept 7 bases outside the gene matches. The length of the CDR3 is 14 residues. For the CDR3, the DNA is TGCGCCAGCAGCTTGGGCGCTAGCGGCGGAGAGCAGTACTTC. Protein product: CASSLGASGGEQYF.

This clone has more than one count but fewer than ten. The V and J genes are TRBV28 and TRBJ1-2; TRBD1 might be the D (5 bases). CDR1 and CDR2 (germline): MDHEN, SYDVKM. The CDR3 contains 14 residues. V was clipped by 5 bases and J by 2 bases, with 12 bases between them. The CDR3 region is CASSTDIRNYGYTF. The DNA for the CDR3 is TGTGCCAGCAGTACGGACATCCGAAACTATGGCTACACCTTC.

This chain joins TRBV6-6 and TRBJ2-1; D not certain. The ends were cut back, 2 bases at V and 3 bases at J, with 8 bases in the middle. Germline V CDR1 and CDR2: MNHNY, SVGAGI (reference sequence). This CDR3 has 14 amino acids. CDR3 region: CASSYVGDYNEQFF. The CDR3 DNA is TGTGCCAGCAGTTACGTTGGGGACTACAATGAGCAGTTCTTC.

V is TRBV6-5 and J is TRBJ2-5; 8 nucleotides align to TRBD1. Germline values: CDR1 MNHEY, CDR2 SVGAGI. The CDR3 has 16 amino acids. Losses at the gene ends were 4 bases for V and 2 bases for J; bases not matched to a gene: 9. The CDR3 region has the DNA TGTGCCAGCAGTTCTCCGGACAGGGAGCTTCAAGAGACCCAGTACTTC. It codes for CASSSPDRELQETQYF.

The V call is TRBV5-6, the J call TRBJ2-1, with D tentatively TRBD2 (6 bases). With 4 bases removed from V and 14 bases from J, the gap between germline ends came to 22 bases. The germline gives CDR1 SGHDT, CDR2 YYEEEE. CDR3 length equals 14 residues. The DNA of the CDR3 is TGTGCCAGCAGCGCCGGGGCCGAGCGGGCCGCCGAGTTCTTC. As protein: CASSAGAERAAEFF.

V is TRBV5-4 and J is TRBJ1-1; D gene ambiguous. V lost 1 base to trimming and J lost 1 base, with 5 bases between them. Germline V gene sequence: CDR1 SGHNT, CDR2 YYREEE (reference sequence). The CDR3 is made up of 13 amino acids. DNA for the CDR3: TGTGCCAGCAGCTTGTGGGCGAACACTGAAGCTTTCTTT. This translates into CASSLWANTEAFF.